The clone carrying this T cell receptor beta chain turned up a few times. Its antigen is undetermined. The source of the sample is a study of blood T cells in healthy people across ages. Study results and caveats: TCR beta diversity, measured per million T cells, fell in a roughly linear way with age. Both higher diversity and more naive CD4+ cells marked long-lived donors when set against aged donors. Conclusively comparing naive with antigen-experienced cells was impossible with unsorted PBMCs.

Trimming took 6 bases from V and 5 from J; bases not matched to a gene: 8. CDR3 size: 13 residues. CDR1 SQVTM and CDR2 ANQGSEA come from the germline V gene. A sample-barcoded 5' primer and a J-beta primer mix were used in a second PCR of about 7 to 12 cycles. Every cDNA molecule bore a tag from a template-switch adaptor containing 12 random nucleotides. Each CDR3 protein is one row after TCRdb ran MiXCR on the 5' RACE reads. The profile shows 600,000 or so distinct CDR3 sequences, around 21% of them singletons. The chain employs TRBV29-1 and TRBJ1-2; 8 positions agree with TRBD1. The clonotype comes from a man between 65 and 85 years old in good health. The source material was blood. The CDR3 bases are TGCAGCGTCTGGACAGGGCGGGAATATGGCTACACCTTC. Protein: CSVWTGREYGYTF.